Each of the 27 T cell receptor beta chains below was sequenced from the same sample in a study of shared clonotypes between healthy human individuals. TCRdb's table, derived via immunoSEQ multiplex PCR, lists solely in-frame clones and lacks some. The sample lists more than 2,000,000 clones, approximately 93% occurring once. The specimen was naive CD4+ T cells from PBMCs. Subset here: CD45RA+ positively selected. Every receptor here comes from a man between 18 and 35 years old in good health. Some clones in this sample may be carry-over from other donors' samples.

The genes are TRBV4-2 and TRBJ1-2; 8 positions agree with TRBD1. The CDR3 length is 15 residues. Per germline, CDR1 LGHNA and CDR2 YNFKEQ. J was trimmed by 8 bases and V by 3 bases; bases with no gene match: 11. For the CDR3, the DNA is TGTGCCAGCAGCCATGACAGGGGACCTGTTTCGGGCTACACCTTC. Encoded protein: CASSHDRGPVSGYTF.

The genes are TRBV5-4 and TRBJ2-3; TRBD2 is a possible D gene (5 bases). The CDR3 covers 13 residues. V was trimmed by 4 bases and J by 1 base, leaving 7 bases between them. The germline gives CDR1 SGHNT, CDR2 YYREEE (reference sequence). Written as DNA, the CDR3 is TGTGCCAGCAGCGTTAGCGGCACAGATACGCAGTATTTT. This gives the protein CASSVSGTDTQYF.

The chain joins TRBV7-3 to TRBJ2-1; tentative D call: TRBD1 (6 bases). V was shortened by 5 bases and J by 6 bases, with 14 bases between the two germline ends. Germline loops: CDR1 SGHTA, CDR2 FQGTGA. The CDR3 totals 14 residues. The CDR3 region is CASSTHRDSNEQFF. The CDR3 nucleotides are TGTGCCAGCAGCACCCACAGGGATTCCAATGAGCAGTTCTTC.

The chain has TRBV2 and TRBJ1-3; possibly TRBD1 for D (5 bases). V was clipped by 11 bases and J by 8 bases, with 19 bases between them. Germline V gene sequence: CDR1 SNHLY, CDR2 FYNNEI. The CDR3 has 13 amino acids. The CDR3: CASHPHRPHTIYF. Here the CDR3 DNA reads TGTGCCTCACACCCGCACAGGCCACACACCATATATTTT.

The chain has TRBV5-1 and TRBJ2-7; the D gene could be TRBD1 or TRBD2 (5 bases each). Trimming left V 2 bases short and J 6 bases short, with 9 bases between. The germline V gene has CDR1 SGHRS and CDR2 YFSETQ. The CDR3 runs 12 residues. CDR3 coding DNA: TGCGCCAGCAGCTTAAGGGACGGCGAGCAGTACTTC. Translated, it gives CASSLRDGEQYF.

This clone was observed once. The rearrangement uses TRBV28 and TRBJ2-1; maybe TRBD2 (6 bases). Germline CDR1 and CDR2: MDHEN and SYDVKM. This CDR3 is 15 amino acids long. The V end lost 3 bases, the J end lost 7 bases, and 16 bases lay between the germline ends. The CDR3 here is CASSFQTGVGNEQFF. In DNA form, the CDR3 reads TGTGCCAGCAGTTTCCAAACGGGAGTCGGGAATGAGCAGTTCTTC.

The V and J genes are TRBV28 and TRBJ2-6, with 11 bases matching TRBD1. The CDR3 runs to 16 residues. Unmatched junction bases numbered 4, after V lost 6 bases and J lost 3 bases. Germline lookup yields CDR1 MDHEN and CDR2 SYDVKM. The CDR3 spells CASSGQGAVGANVLTF. The DNA for the CDR3 is TGTGCCAGCAGCGGACAGGGGGCTGTTGGGGCCAACGTCCTGACTTTC.

The rearrangement uses TRBV20-1 and TRBJ2-7, with D hard to call. This CDR3 has 11 residues. V gave up 0 bases and J gave up 9 bases, with 9 bases separating them. Germline loops: CDR1 DFQATT, CDR2 SNEGSKA (reference sequence). The CDR3 region has the DNA TGCAGTGCTAGAGACGGAAGTGGGCAGTACTTC. Amino acid sequence: CSARDGSGQYF.

The genes are TRBV29-1 and TRBJ2-7; 12 nucleotides match TRBD1. Losses at the gene ends were 7 bases for V and 6 bases for J; bases not matched to a gene: 7. This CDR3 comprises 13 residues. Germline CDR1 is SQVTM and CDR2 is ANQGSEA. The CDR3 loop reads CSAGGTGGGEQYF. In DNA, the CDR3 is TGCAGCGCTGGAGGGACAGGGGGCGGCGAGCAGTACTTC.

The gene calls are TRBV7-6 and TRBJ2-1; a possible D gene is TRBD1 (6 bases). The CDR3 sequence is 16 residues long. Germline-derived CDR1 and CDR2 are SGHVS and FNYEAQ. V gave up 5 bases and J gave up 7 bases, with 21 bases separating them. The CDR3 nucleotides read TGTGCCAGCAGCCCCACAACTGGACAGTTTCGGAATGAGCAGTTCTTC. Encoded protein: CASSPTTGQFRNEQFF. Variable domain in full (rest from reference TRBV7-6 and TRBJ2-1): GAGVSQSPRYKVTKRGQDVALRCDPISGHVSLYWYRQALGQGPEFLTYFNYEAQQDKSGLPNDRFSAERPEGSISTLTIQRTEQRDSAMYRCASSPTTGQFRNEQFFGPGTRLTVL.

CDR3 coding DNA: TGTGCCCGCAGGGGGGGTAATGAAAAACTGTTTTTT. Its protein is CARRGGNEKLFF. The chain couples TRBV30 to TRBJ1-4; 7 positions agree with TRBD1. CDR3 length equals 12 residues. V dropped 8 bases and J dropped 4; count of bases not matched to a gene: 4. CDR1 and CDR2 (germline): GTSNPN, SVGIG (reference sequence).

CDR3 protein: CASSPHRTSGSRAQYF. The CDR3, as DNA: TGTGCCAGCAGCCCTCATCGGACTAGCGGGAGTAGGGCCCAGTACTTC. The chain couples TRBV28 to TRBJ2-5, with 13 positions matching TRBD2. With 6 bases clipped from V and 9 bases from J, the junction kept 13 bases outside the gene matches. Germline V gene lookup returns CDR1 MDHEN and CDR2 SYDVKM. The CDR3 sequence is 16 residues long. Full variable domain (missing parts from reference TRBV28 and TRBJ2-5): DVKVTQSSRYLVKRTGEKVFLECVQDMDHENMFWYRQDPGLGLRLIYFSYDVKMKEKGDIPEGYSVSREKKERFSLILESASTNQTSMYLCASSPHRTSGSRAQYFGPGTRLLVL.

In regard to this clone: The same CDR3 is also encoded by other DNA sequences in this sample. V and J are TRBV9 and TRBJ2-7; possibly TRBD2 for D (5 bases). The germline V gene encodes CDR1 SGDLS and CDR2 YYNGEE. Trimming pared 0 bases from V and 0 bases from J, leaving 10 bases between. CDR3 length: 15 residues. This CDR3 is CASSVDGGLSYEQYF. The CDR3 DNA reads TGTGCCAGCAGCGTAGACGGCGGGCTCTCCTACGAGCAGTACTTC.

The chain employs TRBV28 and TRBJ1-1, with TRBD1 matching over 8 bases. The length of the CDR3 is 12 residues. V shed 6 bases and J 11 bases; nucleotides not matched to a gene: 8. In germline, CDR1 is MDHEN, CDR2 SYDVKM. The CDR3 loop is CASSRQGLKAFF. CDR3 nucleotides: TGTGCCAGCAGCCGACAGGGGTTAAAGGCTTTCTTT.

The chain has TRBV7-3 and TRBJ2-3; tentatively, D is TRBD2 (5 bases). Germline V gives CDR1 SGHTA, CDR2 FQGTGA. V was pared by 5 bases and J by 6 bases, with 18 bases between. CDR3 size: 15 residues. CDR3 DNA sequence: TGTGCCAGCAGCGAGGGAGCGGCAATGGCCGATACGCAGTATTTT. Translating it yields CASSEGAAMADTQYF.

This clone was recorded only once. This sample includes further DNA sequences coding for the same CDR3. The rearrangement uses TRBV28 and TRBJ2-7; D gene uncertain. The CDR3 is made up of 11 amino acids. V lost 6 bases, J lost 3 bases, and 6 bases lay in between. Germline V lookup: CDR1 MDHEN, CDR2 SYDVKM. This CDR3 is CASSPDYEQYF. For the CDR3, the DNA is TGTGCCAGCAGCCCTGACTACGAGCAGTACTTC. The entire variable domain, with the rest obtained from reference TRBV28 and TRBJ2-7, is as follows: DVKVTQSSRYLVKRTGEKVFLECVQDMDHENMFWYRQDPGLGLRLIYFSYDVKMKEKGDIPEGYSVSREKKERFSLILESASTNQTSMYLCASSPDYEQYFGPGTRLTVT.

V gene TRBV11-3 combines with J gene TRBJ2-1, with D tentatively TRBD2 (5 bases). From germline, CDR1 is SGHNT and CDR2 YENEEA. Trimming stripped 5 bases from V and 1 base from J, with 15 bases between. This CDR3 is built from 16 residues. The CDR3 DNA reads as TGTGCCAGCAGCCCCCGAGCTAGCCTTTCCTACAATGAGCAGTTCTTC. Encoded protein: CASSPRASLSYNEQFF.

The J gene is TRBJ2-1, the V gene TRBV6-5; TRBD2 aligns across 8 bases. This CDR3 region has 15 residues. Germline V gene sequence: CDR1 MNHEY, CDR2 SVGAGI. The J segment lost 8 bases and the V segment lost 0 bases, leaving 6 bases of the junction unmatched. DNA for the CDR3: TGTGCCAGCAGTTACTCCGGACTAGCCGGCCATGAGCAGTTCTTC. Translation gives CASSYSGLAGHEQFF.

This clone was found a few times. The sample carries other DNA sequences with the same CDR3. The chain couples TRBV5-1 to TRBJ1-5; D is ambiguous. CDR3 length: 14 amino acids. From germline, CDR1 is SGHRS and CDR2 YFSETQ. V was clipped by 0 bases and J by 4 bases, with 8 bases between them. Here the CDR3 DNA reads TGCGCCAGCAGCTTGGTAGGAGGGAATCAGCCCCAGCATTTT. Amino acid sequence: CASSLVGGNQPQHF.

In regard to this clone: This sample includes further DNA sequences coding for the same CDR3. The chain has TRBV2 and TRBJ2-7, with D unresolved. CDR3 length: 12 amino acids. V was shortened by 6 bases and J by 0 bases, with 6 bases between the two germline ends. From germline, CDR1 is SNHLY and CDR2 FYNNEI. In DNA form, the CDR3 reads TGTGCCAGCAGGGGTCTCTCCTACGAGCAGTACTTC. It yields the protein CASRGLSYEQYF.

V usage is TRBV5-6 and J usage is TRBJ2-7; 8 positions agree with TRBD2. This CDR3 spans 14 amino acids. Germline V gene data show CDR1 as SGHDT and CDR2 as YYEEEE. Trimming took 4 bases from V and 3 from J; bases not matched to a gene: 6. The CDR3: CASSTGLAGYEQYF. CDR3 coding DNA: TGTGCCAGCAGCACAGGACTAGCAGGCTACGAGCAGTACTTC.

The chain couples TRBV6-5 to TRBJ1-1; no reliable D call. Looked up from germline, CDR1 is MNHEY and CDR2 is SVGAGI. There are 13 residues in the CDR3. V lost 5 bases and J 4 bases, leaving 11 bases between the germline ends. CDR3 loop: CASSPAGLTEAFF. CDR3 DNA: TGTGCCAGCAGTCCCGCGGGCCTCACTGAAGCTTTCTTT.

The chain is built from TRBV6-1 and TRBJ1-2; no clear D gene. The V gene lost 0 bases and the J gene lost 4 bases, with 6 bases spanning the gap. This CDR3 comprises 13 residues. The V gene's germline CDR1 is MNHNS and CDR2 SASEGT. The DNA of the CDR3 is TGTGCCAGCAGTGAAGCGGAGGCCTATGGCTACACCTTC. Translated, it gives CASSEAEAYGYTF.

This clone has a handful of counts. The chain recombines TRBV29-1 with TRBJ1-1; tentatively, D is TRBD1 (5 bases). This CDR3 spans 13 amino acids. The germline CDR1 and CDR2 sequences are SQVTM and ANQGSEA. V was trimmed by 5 bases and J by 2 bases, leaving 12 bases between them. CDR3: CSVQIDRNTEAFF. Here the CDR3 DNA reads TGCAGCGTTCAAATCGACAGAAACACTGAAGCTTTCTTT.

The chain recombines TRBV18 with TRBJ1-4; TRBD1 agrees at 7 bases. This CDR3 is built from 16 residues. J gave up 8 bases and V 6 bases, and 15 bases lay outside the gene matches. The germline V gene has CDR1 KGHSH and CDR2 LQKENI. Here the CDR3 reads CASSPAGGGANEKLFF. In nucleotides, the CDR3 is TGTGCCAGCTCCCCCGCAGGAGGGGGCGCGAACGAAAAACTGTTTTTT.

With regard to this clone: Other DNA sequences of this sample code for an identical CDR3. The genes are TRBV18 and TRBJ2-7; maybe TRBD2 (6 bases). The germline V gene has CDR1 KGHSH and CDR2 LQKENI. This CDR3 is built from 13 residues. The germline V and J ends were trimmed by 3 bases and 2 bases, with 8 bases remaining between them. The CDR3 DNA reads TGTGCCAGCTCACCGGCGGGAACCTACGAGCAGTACTTC. It is translated as CASSPAGTYEQYF.

The gene calls are TRBV27 and TRBJ2-7; TRBD2 is a possible D gene (5 bases). This CDR3 is built from 12 residues. Germline values: CDR1 MNHEY, CDR2 SMNVEV (reference sequence). Trimming left V 10 bases short and J 9 bases short, with 19 bases between. In nucleotides, the CDR3 is TGTGCCAACTTCCTAGCTTTGGGTTGGCAGTACTTC. Protein: CANFLALGWQYF.